This T cell receptor beta chain was sequenced in a study of cytomegalovirus exposure and HLA in healthy donors. Findings and limits, study-wide: 164 TCR beta chains were listed as cytomegalovirus-associated.

Here immunoSEQ multiplex PCR was the method, and the copy in TCRdb shows in-frame clones only, minus some. The data show approximately 120,000 clones, 94% seen once. Turning to this clone: Its antigen is undetermined.

Germline V gene sequence: CDR1 SGHRS, CDR2 YFSETQ. This CDR3 has 14 amino acids. V was pared by 1 base and J by 1 base, with 8 bases between. This receptor was obtained from a woman aged 18-30 years in good health and CMV-seronegative. This chain joins TRBV5-1 and TRBJ1-1; possibly TRBD1 for D (5 bases). What was sequenced was PBMCs. Here the CDR3 DNA reads TGCGCCAGCAGCTTGTCTCAGGGGAACACTGAAGCTTTCTTT. Translating it yields CASSLSQGNTEAFF.